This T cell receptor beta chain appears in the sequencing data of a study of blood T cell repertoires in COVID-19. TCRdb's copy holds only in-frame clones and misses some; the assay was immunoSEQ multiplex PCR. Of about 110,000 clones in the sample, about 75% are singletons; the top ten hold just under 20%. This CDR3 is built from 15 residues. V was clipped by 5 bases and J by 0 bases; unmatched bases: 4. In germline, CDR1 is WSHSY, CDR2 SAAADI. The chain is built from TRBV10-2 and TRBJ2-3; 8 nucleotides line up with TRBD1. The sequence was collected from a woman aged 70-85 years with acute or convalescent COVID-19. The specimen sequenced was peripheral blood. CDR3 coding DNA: TGCGCCAGCAGTTCCCAGGGGGCAAGCACAGATACGCAGTATTTT. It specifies CASSSQGASTDTQYF.